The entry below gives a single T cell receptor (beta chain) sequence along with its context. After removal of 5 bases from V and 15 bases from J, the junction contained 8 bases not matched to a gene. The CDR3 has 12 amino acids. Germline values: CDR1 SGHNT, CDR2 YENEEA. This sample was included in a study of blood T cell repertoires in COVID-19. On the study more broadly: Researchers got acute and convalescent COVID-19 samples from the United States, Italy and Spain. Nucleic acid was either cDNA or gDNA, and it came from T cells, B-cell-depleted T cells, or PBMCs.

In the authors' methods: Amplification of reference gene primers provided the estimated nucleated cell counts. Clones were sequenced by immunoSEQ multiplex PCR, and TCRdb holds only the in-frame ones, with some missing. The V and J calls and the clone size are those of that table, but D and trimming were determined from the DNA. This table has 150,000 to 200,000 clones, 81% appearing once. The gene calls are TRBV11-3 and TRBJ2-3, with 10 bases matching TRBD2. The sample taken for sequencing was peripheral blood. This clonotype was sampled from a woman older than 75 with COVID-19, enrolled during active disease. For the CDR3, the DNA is TGTGCCAGCAGCCCGAGCGGGGGGGCAAGATATTTT. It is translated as CASSPSGGARYF.